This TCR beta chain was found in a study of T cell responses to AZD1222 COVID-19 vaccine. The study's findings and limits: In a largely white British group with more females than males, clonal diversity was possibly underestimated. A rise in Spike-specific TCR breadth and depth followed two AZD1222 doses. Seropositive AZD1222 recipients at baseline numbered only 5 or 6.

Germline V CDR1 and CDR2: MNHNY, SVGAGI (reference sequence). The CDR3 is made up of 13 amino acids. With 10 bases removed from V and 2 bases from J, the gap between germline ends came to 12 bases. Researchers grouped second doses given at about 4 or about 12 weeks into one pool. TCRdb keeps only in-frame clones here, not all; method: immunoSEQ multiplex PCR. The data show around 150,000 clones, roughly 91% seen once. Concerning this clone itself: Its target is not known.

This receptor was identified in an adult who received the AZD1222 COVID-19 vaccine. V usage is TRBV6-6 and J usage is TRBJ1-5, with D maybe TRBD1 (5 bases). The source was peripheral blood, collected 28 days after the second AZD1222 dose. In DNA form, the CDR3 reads TGTGCCACCGGGGACTTCGGCAATCAGCCCCAGCATTTT. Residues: CATGDFGNQPQHF.